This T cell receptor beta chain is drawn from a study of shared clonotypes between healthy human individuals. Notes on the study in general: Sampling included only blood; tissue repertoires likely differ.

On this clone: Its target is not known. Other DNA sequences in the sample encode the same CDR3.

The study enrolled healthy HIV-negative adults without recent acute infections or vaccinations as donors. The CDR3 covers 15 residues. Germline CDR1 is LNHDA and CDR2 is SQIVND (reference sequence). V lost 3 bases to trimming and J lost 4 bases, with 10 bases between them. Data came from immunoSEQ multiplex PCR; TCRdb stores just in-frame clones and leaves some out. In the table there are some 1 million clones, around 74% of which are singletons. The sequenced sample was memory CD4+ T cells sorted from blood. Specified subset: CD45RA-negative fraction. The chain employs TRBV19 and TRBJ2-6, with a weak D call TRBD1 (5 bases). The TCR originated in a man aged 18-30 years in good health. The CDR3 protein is CASSISGSGANVLTF. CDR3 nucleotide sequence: TGTGCCAGTAGTATCTCAGGGTCCGGGGCCAACGTCCTGACTTTC.